The rows below give T cell receptor beta chains drawn from one sample of a study of cytomegalovirus exposure and HLA in healthy donors. The table came from immunoSEQ multiplex PCR; TCRdb's copy has only in-frame clones and leaves some out. Of roughly 160,000 clones listed, less than 85% were seen once; the top ten hold approximately 4.5%. The sample was PBMCs. These receptors originate from a man between 40 and 49 years old in good health and CMV-seronegative. Each CDR3 is given with its conserved first and last residue. D genes are given only for firm matches. Not every row has a clone size; where given, it reads once, few, many or a size class.

d_call clone_size j_call v_call cdr3_nt cdr3_aa
TRBD1 - TRBJ1-4 TRBV30 TGTGCCTGGAGACCAACCGGACAGGGCGGTGAAAAACTGTTTTTT CAWRPTGQGGEKLFF
- - TRBJ1-1 TRBV13 TGTGCCAGCAGCCCCCCAGAGAACACTGAAGCTTTCTTT CASSPPENTEAFF
TRBD1 - TRBJ2-2 TRBV6-5 TGTGCCAGCAGCCCGACAGGGGCGGGGGAGCTGTTTTTT CASSPTGAGELFF
- - TRBJ2-2 TRBV4-3 TGCGCCAGCAGGGGAGACACCGAGGGATACACCGGGGAGCTGTTTTTT CASRGDTEGYTGELFF
TRBD1 - TRBJ1-2 TRBV7-8 TGTGCCAGCAGCGCACAGGGGGGATACTATGGCTACACCTTC CASSAQGGYYGYTF
- - TRBJ2-2 TRBV21-1 TGTGCCAGCAGCATGAGGGCGGGGGAGCTGTTTTTT CASSMRAGELFF
TRBD1 few TRBJ2-1 TRBV6-1 TGTGCCAGCAGTGTGAGGGGGCCGAACAATGAGCAGTTCTTC CASSVRGPNNEQFF
TRBD1 - TRBJ2-1 TRBV7-2 TGTGCCAGCAGCTTTGGGGGGACAGGGTACTACAATGAGCAGTTCTTC CASSFGGTGYYNEQFF
TRBD1 - TRBJ2-7 TRBV6-5 TGTGCCAGCAGAGGGACAGGGACCTACGAGCAGTACTTC CASRGTGTYEQYF
- once TRBJ2-7 TRBV25-1 TGTGCCAGCAGTGGGTTAGTGTACGAGCAGTACTTC CASSGLVYEQYF
TRBD1 - TRBJ1-4 TRBV2 TGTGCCAGCAGGGAACAGGGGGCAACTAATGAAAAACTGTTTTTT CASREQGATNEKLFF
TRBD1 - TRBJ1-4 TRBV6-1 TGTGCCAGCAGTGTTGTACAGGGGGCCCGGGAAAAACTGTTTTTT CASSVVQGAREKLFF
- - TRBJ2-1 TRBV5-4 TGTGCCAGCAGCTTGGCCAGGGAAAACAATGAGCAGTTCTTC CASSLARENNEQFF
- - TRBJ1-6 TRBV6-1 TGTGCCAGCATTCGAAGCGGGGTCAAACCCCTCCACTTT CASIRSGVKPLHF
- few TRBJ1-2 TRBV5-8 TGTGCCAGCAGCTTGGTCGGTCTTTTAGGCTACACCTTC CASSLVGLLGYTF
TRBD1 - TRBJ2-7 TRBV6-5 TGTGCCACCCGGACAGGGACCTCCTCGGGGTACTTC CATRTGTSSGYF
TRBD1 once TRBJ2-3 TRBV5-1 TGCGCCAGCAGCTCCGGGGACAGAAGCACAGATACGCAGTATTTT CASSSGDRSTDTQYF
- - TRBJ2-7 TRBV5-1 TGCGCCAGCAGCTTGATTACAGGCTCCTACGAGCAGTACTTC CASSLITGSYEQYF
- - TRBJ1-6 TRBV4-3 TGCGCCAGCAGCCAAATCTCGGGACTCGCCTTAATTGATTCACCCCTCCACTTT CASSQISGLALIDSPLHF
TRBD2 - TRBJ2-2 TRBV5-4 TGTGCCAGCAGCCAGCGGGGGGGCGCCACCGGGGAGCTGTTTTTT CASSQRGGATGELFF
- - TRBJ2-7 TRBV4-1 TGCGCCAGCAGCCTCGGGATACTGAGCTCCTACGAGCAGTACTTC CASSLGILSSYEQYF
TRBD2 - TRBJ2-1 TRBV5-1 TGCGCCAGCAGCTTGAAAGCGGGGGGTGACTACAATGAGCAGTTCTTC CASSLKAGGDYNEQFF
TRBD1 - TRBJ1-2 TRBV7-6 TGTGCCAGCAGCTTAAGGGGACAGGGAAGCTACACCTTC CASSLRGQGSYTF
- - TRBJ2-5 TRBV5-1 TGCGCCAGCAGCCCGACTAGTCACGTGGAGACCCAGTACTTC CASSPTSHVETQYF
- - TRBJ1-4 TRBV6-5 TGTGCCAGCGGGAGGACGGCCGCAACTAATGAAAAACTGTTTTTT CASGRTAATNEKLFF
TRBD2 - TRBJ2-1 TRBV4-1 TGCGCCAGCAGCCAAGCGCCTAGCGGGGCGGATGAGCAGTTCTTC CASSQAPSGADEQFF